These 13 T cell receptor beta chains were sequenced from one sample in a study of cytomegalovirus exposure and HLA in healthy donors. The PCR was carried out with 60 Vbeta primers and 13 Jbeta primers. TCRdb keeps only in-frame clones here, not all; method: immunoSEQ multiplex PCR. Among roughly 92,000 clones listed, 80% were seen once. What was sequenced was PBMCs. These receptors originate from a man aged 50 to 59 in good health and CMV-seropositive.

V is TRBV30 and J is TRBJ1-3; possibly TRBD1 for D (6 bases). Germline lookup yields CDR1 GTSNPN and CDR2 SVGIG (reference sequence). Trimming took off 5 bases at V and 0 bases at J, with 17 bases between the two ends. This CDR3 region has 16 residues. CDR3 sequence (DNA): TGTGCCTGGGGTGGGGGGGGGCCCAACTCTGGAAACACCATATATTTT. It encodes CAWGGGGPNSGNTIYF.

V is TRBV5-1 and J is TRBJ2-1, with D possibly TRBD2 on 6 matching bases. Trimming pared 6 bases from V and 6 bases from J, leaving 16 bases between. The CDR3 has 14 amino acids. Germline V lookup: CDR1 SGHRS, CDR2 YFSETQ. CDR3 sequence (DNA): TGCGCCAGCACGGAGGGAAGGTATGTCAATGAGCAGTTCTTC. This translates into CASTEGRYVNEQFF.

The chain links TRBV7-6 to TRBJ2-7; 13 bases align to TRBD2. V shed 3 bases and J 4 bases; nucleotides not matched to a gene: 3. Germline V gene lookup returns CDR1 SGHVS and CDR2 FNYEAQ. The CDR3 is 15 residues long. The CDR3 sequence is CASSFGTSGTYEQYF. The DNA for the CDR3 is TGTGCCAGCAGCTTCGGGACTAGCGGGACATACGAGCAGTACTTC.

The table lists this clone with a count of one. This chain connects TRBV7-8 to TRBJ2-5; tentative D call: TRBD2 (5 bases). Trimming took off 2 bases at V and 5 bases at J, with 12 bases between the two ends. Per germline, CDR1 SGHVS and CDR2 FQNEAQ. The CDR3 covers 14 residues. CDR3: CASSLMASWETQYF. The DNA for the CDR3 is TGTGCCAGCAGCTTAATGGCTAGCTGGGAGACCCAGTACTTC. Full variable domain (outside the CDR3, taken from reference TRBV7-8 and TRBJ2-5): GAGVSQSPRYKVAKRGQDVALRCDPISGHVSLFWYQQALGQGPEFLTYFQNEAQLDKSGLPSDRFFAERPEGSVSTLKIQRTQQEDSAVYLCASSLMASWETQYFGPGTRLLVL.

The sample holds a few counts of this clone. The V and J genes are TRBV5-6 and TRBJ2-6; 9 bases fit TRBD2. The CDR3 covers 18 residues. Germline V gene sequence: CDR1 SGHDT, CDR2 YYEEEE. V lost 2 bases and J lost 0; bases outside the gene matches: 6. CDR3 sequence: CASSFYGGRASGANVLTF. In nucleotides, the CDR3 is TGTGCCAGCAGCTTCTACGGCGGGAGGGCCTCTGGGGCCAACGTCCTGACTTTC.

V gene TRBV19 combines with J gene TRBJ1-2; no firm D call. Germline V gene sequence: CDR1 LNHDA, CDR2 SQIVND (reference sequence). The CDR3 spans 15 residues. V was pared by 1 base and J by 4 bases, with 13 bases between. Here the CDR3 DNA reads TGTGCCAGTAGTATAGGTCGGGGAGGAGGCTATGGCTACACCTTC. Translated: CASSIGRGGGYGYTF.

V usage is TRBV7-6 and J usage is TRBJ1-2, with 10 bases lining up with TRBD1. V lost 1 base and J lost 7; bases outside the gene matches: 3. This CDR3 region has 14 residues. The germline V gene has CDR1 SGHVS and CDR2 FNYEAQ. CDR3 DNA sequence: TGTGCCAGCAGCTTAGGGGACAGGGGAGGTGGCTACACCTTC. This translates into CASSLGDRGGGYTF. Together with reference TRBV7-6 and TRBJ1-2, the CDR3 gives the full variable domain: GAGVSQSPRYKVTKRGQDVALRCDPISGHVSLYWYRQALGQGPEFLTYFNYEAQQDKSGLPNDRFSAERPEGSISTLTIQRTEQRDSAMYRCASSLGDRGGGYTFGSGTRLTVV.

The chain uses TRBV19 and TRBJ1-6, with 7 bases matching TRBD1. The CDR3 sequence is 15 residues long. V trimming: 6 bases; J trimming: 5 bases; junction bases outside the gene matches: 7. Germline values: CDR1 LNHDA, CDR2 SQIVND (reference sequence). The CDR3 sequence is CASRRRGWDNSPLHF. CDR3 bases: TGTGCCAGTAGACGCAGGGGGTGGGATAATTCACCCCTCCACTTT.

Here the CDR3 DNA reads TGTGCCAGCAGTGAAGCAGGGGGTTTTCAGTATGGCTACACCTTC. Encoded protein: CASSEAGGFQYGYTF. V and J are TRBV6-1 and TRBJ1-2; perhaps TRBD1 as D (6 bases). The germline gives CDR1 MNHNS, CDR2 SASEGT. CDR3 length: 15 residues. V was clipped by 0 bases and J by 5 bases, with 13 bases between them.

The V call is TRBV5-4, the J call TRBJ2-7; possibly TRBD2 for D (6 bases). The CDR3 runs to 15 residues. The ends were cut back, 0 bases at V and 5 bases at J, with 15 bases in the middle. In germline, CDR1 is SGHNT, CDR2 YYREEE (reference sequence). CDR3 protein: CASSLDPGSRNEQYF. The CDR3 DNA follows: TGTGCCAGCAGCTTGGACCCCGGGAGTAGGAACGAGCAGTACTTC.

This clone was seen a single time. The chain employs TRBV19 and TRBJ2-3; D remains ambiguous. The germline V gene has CDR1 LNHDA and CDR2 SQIVND (reference sequence). The CDR3 sequence is 15 residues long. Trimming took 8 bases from V and 0 from J, leaving 15 bases between them. CDR3 sequence (DNA): TGTGCCAGTGAAGACATGGGCCTAAGCACAGATACGCAGTATTTT. It codes for CASEDMGLSTDTQYF.

The V gene is TRBV11-2, the J gene TRBJ1-1, with TRBD1 as a possible D gene (5 bases). With 3 bases removed from V and 7 bases from J, the gap between germline ends came to 18 bases. The CDR3 is made up of 15 amino acids. Germline CDR1 and CDR2: SGHAT and FQNNGV. The CDR3 spells CASSLTGLPSSEAFF. CDR3 in DNA: TGTGCCAGCAGCTTGACGGGACTCCCATCCAGTGAAGCTTTCTTT.

V and J are TRBV5-1 and TRBJ1-2; D remains ambiguous. This CDR3 contains 14 residues. Germline CDR1 SGHRS, CDR2 YFSETQ. Between the trimmed V and J ends, which lost 5 bases and 7 bases, there was a span of 18 bases. The CDR3 region has the DNA TGCGCCAGCAGATACGATCCAACCGGGATTGGCTACACCTTC. Its protein product is CASRYDPTGIGYTF.